What follows are 10 T cell receptor beta chains derived from one specimen sequenced in a study of T cells in Graves' hyperthyroidism and ophthalmopathy. RNA transcripts were the template for amplifying TCR beta CDR3 regions. A set of HTBI primers served as the primers for a first-round RT-PCR of the TCR CDR3. TCRdb recomputed calls from the multiplex PCR reads with MiXCR, one row per CDR3 protein. The sample comprises around 350,000 distinct CDR3 sequences, around 13% of which are singletons, and 9.2% rests with the top ten. The sample was blood. These receptors originate from a woman aged 18-29 years with Graves' hyperthyroidism.

This clonotype was observed at least ten times. The chain has TRBV7-2 and TRBJ1-2; D is perhaps TRBD1 (6 bases). The CDR3 covers 14 residues. The V and J ends lost 1 base and 8 bases respectively, with 14 bases between them. Germline V gene lookup returns CDR1 SGHTA and CDR2 FQGNSA. The CDR3 region has the DNA TGTGCCAGCAGCTTAGAGTGGGGGGCGCGGGGCTACACCTTC. Translation: CASSLEWGARGYTF.

Only a few counts were recorded for this clonotype. This chain connects TRBV7-2 to TRBJ1-2; the match to TRBD1 covers 8 bases. With 2 bases clipped from V and 4 bases from J, the junction kept 6 bases outside the gene matches. The length of the CDR3 is 15 residues. Germline loops: CDR1 SGHTA, CDR2 FQGNSA. CDR3: CASSLLGTGFYGYTF. The DNA of the CDR3 is TGTGCCAGCAGCTTATTAGGGACAGGCTTCTATGGCTACACCTTC.

Many counts were recorded for this clonotype. The rearrangement joins TRBV28 to TRBJ2-3; 7 nucleotides line up with TRBD1. The CDR3 consists of 12 residues. Trimming cost V 9 bases and J 6 bases; bases outside gene matches: 6. Germline lookup yields CDR1 MDHEN and CDR2 SYDVKM. The CDR3 DNA reads as TGTGCCAGTCGACAGGGATTGGATACGCAGTATTTT. Translated, it gives CASRQGLDTQYF.

This clonotype was seen many times. The J gene is TRBJ2-5, the V gene TRBV6-1; D may be TRBD2 (6 bases). Germline lookup yields CDR1 MNHNS and CDR2 SASEGT. This CDR3 comprises 13 residues. The germline V and J ends were trimmed by 6 bases and 3 bases, with 11 bases remaining between them. This CDR3 is CASRHGGKETQYF. The CDR3 DNA reads TGTGCCAGCAGGCACGGAGGGAAAGAGACCCAGTACTTC.

This clonotype was seen at least ten times. The V call is TRBV29-1, the J call TRBJ2-3, with TRBD2 matching over 7 bases. The length of the CDR3 is 13 residues. The germline CDR1 and CDR2 sequences are SQVTM and ANQGSEA. Trimming removed 7 bases from V and 5 bases from J; junction bases left unmatched: 9. CDR3 protein: CSASPTSRDTQYF. In DNA form, the CDR3 reads TGCAGCGCCTCCCCGACTAGCCGAGATACGCAGTATTTT.

This clonotype was seen ten or more times. The chain joins TRBV6-6 to TRBJ2-3; D not certain. This CDR3 spans 15 amino acids. Trimming shortened V by 2 bases and J by 0 bases, and 9 bases separated the two germline ends. Germline CDR1 is MNHNY and CDR2 is SVGAGI (reference sequence). CDR3 DNA: TGTGCCAGCAGTTACACCGGAAGGAGCACAGATACGCAGTATTTT. Translated, it gives CASSYTGRSTDTQYF.

This clonotype appeared a few times. The chain employs TRBV9 and TRBJ2-2; D unclear. In germline, CDR1 is SGDLS, CDR2 YYNGEE. The CDR3 is 15 amino acids. The V end was cut by 1 base, the J end by 6 bases, with 13 bases between. As DNA, the CDR3 is TGTGCCAGCAGCGTAAACGAAAATCCGGCCGGGGAGCTGTTTTTT. It encodes CASSVNENPAGELFF.

A few counts support this clonotype. The chain links TRBV3-1 to TRBJ2-2, with 11 positions matching TRBD1. The V and J ends lost 4 bases and 3 bases, in that order; junction bases with no gene match: 7. This CDR3 contains 17 residues. Germline values: CDR1 LGHDT, CDR2 YNNKEL (reference sequence). The DNA for the CDR3 is TGTGCCAGCAGCCGGACGGACAGGGGGCAGTACACCGGGGAGCTGTTTTTT. This gives the protein CASSRTDRGQYTGELFF.

This rearrangement joins TRBV7-6 to TRBJ2-5; TRBD2 aligns across 7 bases. V was clipped by 0 bases and J by 5 bases; unmatched bases: 6. Germline V gives CDR1 SGHVS, CDR2 FNYEAQ. This CDR3 has 15 amino acids. As DNA, the CDR3 is TGTGCCAGCAGCTTAGCTCTCCGAGCGGGGGAGACCCAGTACTTC. Its translation: CASSLALRAGETQYF.

V is TRBV12-3 or TRBV12-4 and J is TRBJ2-7; a possible D gene is TRBD1 (7 bases). The CDR3 is 14 residues long. V dropped 2 bases and J dropped 3 bases, with 11 bases sitting between them. Here the CDR3 DNA reads TGTGCCAGCAGTTTACAGGGGGGAGTCTACGAGCAGTACTTC. Amino acid sequence: CASSLQGGVYEQYF.